This T cell receptor beta chain came from a study of blood T cell repertoires in COVID-19. At the level of the study: The samples span acute and convalescent COVID-19 from the United States, Italy and Spain. The analysed material was cDNA or gDNA that came from T cells, B-cell-depleted T cells, or PBMCs.

V lost 5 bases to trimming and J lost 4 bases; unmatched junction nucleotides: 11. This CDR3 is built from 16 residues. The germline V gene encodes CDR1 SGHVS and CDR2 FNYEAQ. Per the study methods: Amplification of reference gene primers was used by the study to estimate nucleated cell counts. TCRdb keeps only in-frame clones here, not all; method: immunoSEQ multiplex PCR. V, J and clone size reflect that table, while D and trimming were determined from the DNA. The sample holds tens of thousands of clones, 91% seen once. The sequencing sample was made of peripheral blood. The sequence was obtained from a human donor in a cohort sampled during active COVID-19. The chain employs TRBV7-6 and TRBJ2-5; 9 bases are shared with TRBD2. The CDR3 spells CASSQILAGVSETQYF. The CDR3 region has the DNA TGTGCCAGCAGCCAGATCTTAGCGGGGGTATCAGAGACCCAGTACTTC.